The next 17 T cell receptor beta chains were all read from a single sample in a study of cytomegalovirus exposure and HLA in healthy donors (TCRdb year 2017). The library was produced with the immunoSEQ multiplex PCR assay. For the multiplex PCR, a mixture combining 60 forward primers for TCR Vbeta segments and 13 reverse primers for TCR Jbeta segments was used. What TCRdb holds here is the immuneACCESS table cut down to in-frame rearrangements. Part of the clones is not present; checked against another copy, under half of the missing clones reflect an unresolved V gene, and the others are unexplained. Across this sample there are about 110,000 clones, with 60% to 85% seen only once. The biggest ten clones account for about 2.9% of the sample. The sample consisted of PBMCs. These receptor sequences come from a woman in her sixties in good health and CMV-seropositive.

With regard to this clone: The germline gene is not matched at one end of the junction; a read error may be the cause. The chain employs TRBV15 and TRBJ2-1, with 9 bases that match TRBD2. Germline assignment: CDR1 LNHNV and CDR2 YYDKDF (reference sequence). The CDR3 has 15 amino acids. CDR3 protein: CATNRVAGAGYEQFF. DNA of the CDR3: TGTGCCACCAACAGAGTAGCGGGAGCGGGCTATGAGCAGTTCTTC.

In DNA, the CDR3 is TGCGCCAGCTTCGGGACTAGCGGTCGAGGAGGCTACGAGCAGTACTTC. The encoded protein is CASFGTSGRGGYEQYF. This rearrangement joins TRBV10-1 to TRBJ2-5; 11 nucleotides line up with TRBD2. The J call may be faulty, since TRBJ2-7 better matches the DNA end. The CDR3 spans 16 residues. From germline, CDR1 is WNHNN and CDR2 SYGVQD (reference sequence).

The chain uses TRBV27 and TRBJ2-5; 7 nucleotides match TRBD2. The J call may be in error: the DNA end matches TRBJ2-7 better. Germline V gene lookup returns CDR1 MNHEY and CDR2 SMNVEV (reference sequence). The CDR3 has 13 residues. CDR3 residues: CASRSGGPYEQYF. DNA of the CDR3: TGTGCCAGCAGGTCGGGAGGACCCTACGAGCAGTACTTC.

The V call is TRBV19, the J call TRBJ2-3; 10 bases align to TRBD2. The CDR3 loop spans 17 amino acids. J gave up 1 base and V 3 bases, and 7 bases lay outside the gene matches. CDR1 LNHDA and CDR2 SQIVND come from the germline V gene (reference sequence). The CDR3 DNA sequence: TGTGCCAGTAGTATCCTTCACGGGACTAGCGGCACAGATACGCAGTATTTT. Amino acid sequence: CASSILHGTSGTDTQYF.

Turning to this clone: A junction end diverges from the germline sequence, so it may reflect a read error. The rearrangement uses TRBV7-8 and TRBJ1-1; 8 bases are a match to TRBD1. CDR1 is SGHVS, CDR2 FQNEAQ, per germline. CDR3 size: 15 residues. The CDR3 DNA reads TGTGCCAGCAGCGACAGGGGATGGGGGGACACTGAAGCTTCCTTT. Its translation: CASSDRGWGDTEASF. The variable domain in full, with the rest retrieved from reference TRBV7-8 and TRBJ1-1, is GAGVSQSPRYKVAKRGQDVALRCDPISGHVSLFWYQQALGQGPEFLTYFQNEAQLDKSGLPSDRFFAERPEGSVSTLKIQRTQQEDSAVYLCASSDRGWGDTEASFGQGTRLTVV.

This chain joins TRBV27 and TRBJ1-2, with 9 bases fitting TRBD1. Germline assignment: CDR1 MNHEY and CDR2 SMNVEV (reference sequence). Trimming took 1 base from V and 6 from J; bases not matched to a gene: 9. The CDR3 spans 16 residues. The CDR3 nucleotides are TGTGCCAGCAGTTTATTCTTCACCGGGACAGGGAATGGCTACACCTTC. This gives the protein CASSLFFTGTGNGYTF.

CDR3 DNA sequence: TGCAGCCCCGTGCCCTCCAGCGGGCGAAGCGAGCAGTACTTC. Protein sequence: CSPVPSSGRSEQYF. This rearrangement joins TRBV29-1 to TRBJ2-7; the D gene is possibly TRBD2 (6 bases). CDR3 size: 14 residues. The germline CDR1 and CDR2 sequences are SQVTM and ANQGSEA. V lost 8 bases to trimming and J lost 6 bases, with 23 bases between them.

The table lists this clone with a few counts. The genes are TRBV5-1 and TRBJ1-3, with D possibly TRBD1 on 5 matching bases. V was clipped by 4 bases and J by 3 bases, with 11 bases between them. The CDR3 is 14 residues long. CDR1 and CDR2 (germline): SGHRS, YFSETQ. The CDR3 region is CASSQGGIGNTIYF. CDR3 coding DNA: TGCGCCAGCAGCCAGGGTGGGATTGGAAACACCATATATTTT.

The gene calls are TRBV4-1 and TRBJ2-7, with 8 bases lining up with TRBD2. Germline assignment: CDR1 MGHRA and CDR2 YSYEKL. V gave up 3 bases and J gave up 2 bases; unmatched junction bases: 12. The CDR3 loop spans 17 amino acids. CDR3 coding DNA: TGCGCCAGCAGCCAGCTCCATACGACGGGAGGGCCCTACGAGCAGTACTTC. It is translated as CASSQLHTTGGPYEQYF.

This clone appeared a single time. The chain combines TRBV19 with TRBJ2-3; D possibly corresponds to TRBD1 (6 bases). CDR3 length: 16 amino acids. The germline gives CDR1 LNHDA, CDR2 SQIVND (reference sequence). The V gene lost 5 bases and the J gene lost 0 bases, with 15 bases spanning the gap. CDR3 nucleotide sequence: TGTGCCAGTAGTCATCTGTCCAGGGGAAGCACAGATACGCAGTATTTT. It translates to CASSHLSRGSTDTQYF.

The rearrangement links TRBV9 to TRBJ2-7; TRBD2 is a possible D gene (5 bases). Germline assignment: CDR1 SGDLS and CDR2 YYNGEE. The CDR3 extends over 15 amino acids. With 0 bases removed from V and 1 base from J, the gap between germline ends came to 11 bases. CDR3 sequence: CASSVGLPESYEQYF. Written as DNA, the CDR3 is TGTGCCAGCAGCGTAGGACTACCGGAGTCCTACGAGCAGTACTTC.

This clone was recorded once. The chain employs TRBV5-1 and TRBJ2-3; the match to TRBD2 covers 9 bases. CDR1 and CDR2 (germline): SGHRS, YFSETQ. V shed 3 bases, J shed 0 bases, and the junction held 5 bases outside the gene matches. The CDR3 is 16 residues long. The CDR3 here is CASSSVAGVSTDTQYF. The CDR3 DNA follows: TGCGCCAGCAGCTCGGTAGCGGGAGTTAGCACAGATACGCAGTATTTT.

This clone was seen once. This chain uses TRBV11-2 with TRBJ1-4; 8 bases fit TRBD1. CDR1 is SGHAT and CDR2 is FQNNGV in the germline V gene. J was trimmed by 3 bases and V by 4 bases; bases with no gene match: 10. The CDR3 runs to 17 residues. CDR3 protein: CASSWGRGRVPNEKLFF. Here the CDR3 DNA reads TGTGCCAGCAGCTGGGGCAGGGGGCGCGTGCCTAATGAAAAACTGTTTTTT.

This sequence joins TRBV5-1 and TRBJ2-5; D gene uncertain. There are 14 residues in the CDR3. The ends were cut back, 4 bases at V and 2 bases at J, with 12 bases in the middle. In germline, CDR1 is SGHRS, CDR2 YFSETQ. CDR3 amino acids: CASSPGPSQETQYF. The CDR3 DNA sequence: TGCGCCAGCAGCCCGGGTCCTTCTCAAGAGACCCAGTACTTC.

The chain couples TRBV5-1 to TRBJ2-3; 8 nucleotides match TRBD2. Trimming removed 8 bases from V and 6 bases from J; junction bases left unmatched: 14. Looked up from germline, CDR1 is SGHRS and CDR2 is YFSETQ. The CDR3 runs 15 residues. This CDR3 is CASSTRAGALDTQYF. As DNA, the CDR3 is TGCGCCAGTTCCACGCGAGCGGGAGCGTTGGATACGCAGTATTTT.

V is TRBV30 and J is TRBJ2-5, with TRBD2 identical over 8 bases. Germline V CDR1 and CDR2: GTSNPN, SVGIG (reference sequence). The length of the CDR3 is 16 residues. The junction had 11 bases not matched to a gene; V was cut back by 0 bases and J by 5 bases. The CDR3 coding sequence is TGTGCCTGGAGTGTACGGATAGCGGGAAGGTGGGAGACCCAGTACTTC. Translated: CAWSVRIAGRWETQYF.

The chain couples TRBV29-1 to TRBJ2-7; 8 bases match TRBD1. V shed 6 bases and J 3 bases; nucleotides not matched to a gene: 4. The CDR3 has 12 residues. The germline V gene has CDR1 SQVTM and CDR2 ANQGSEA. The CDR3 here is CSVRDRIYEQYF. CDR3 coding DNA: TGCAGCGTCAGGGACAGGATCTACGAGCAGTACTTC.